Each of the 16 T cell receptor beta chains below was sequenced from the same sample in a study of T cells after yellow fever vaccination. TCRdb reprocessed the 5' RACE reads via MiXCR and lists one record per CDR3 protein. This table holds 300,000 to 400,000 distinct CDR3 sequences, about 8.7% found once. Sequences were derived from PBMCs, sampled on the day of the first yellow fever vaccination. These receptors were collected from a man aged 18 to 35 who received the YFV17D yellow fever vaccine.

This clonotype was seen repeatedly, ten times or more. The CDR3 spells CASTNTARGMNTEAFF. The CDR3, as DNA: TGTGCCAGCACCAACACCGCCAGGGGAATGAACACTGAAGCTTTCTTT. The chain couples TRBV7-9 to TRBJ1-1; TRBD1 might be the D (6 bases). CDR1 is SEHNR, CDR2 FQNEAQ, per germline (reference sequence). Trimming left V 7 bases short and J 0 bases short, with 18 bases between. CDR3 size: 16 residues.

J is TRBJ1-6 and V is TRBV7-2; 12 bases align to TRBD1. CDR3 size: 16 residues. Germline V gene lookup returns CDR1 SGHTA and CDR2 FQGNSA. V lost 1 base and J lost 9; bases outside the gene matches: 4. CDR3 sequence: CASSLVGTGGSSPLHF. The DNA of the CDR3 is TGTGCCAGCAGCTTAGTGGGGACAGGGGGCAGTTCACCCCTCCACTTT.

The V and J genes are TRBV7-2 and TRBJ1-1; D might be TRBD1 (5 bases). The germline V gene encodes CDR1 SGHTA and CDR2 FQGNSA. The CDR3 is made up of 14 amino acids. V lost 4 bases, J lost 0 bases, and 9 bases lay in between. The CDR3 DNA is TGTGCCAGCAGCTGGGGACGGTTGAACACTGAAGCTTTCTTT. Its translation is CASSWGRLNTEAFF.

V is TRBV12-3 or TRBV12-4 and J is TRBJ1-2; unclear D gene. With 10 bases removed from V and 6 bases from J, the gap between germline ends came to 18 bases. The CDR3 covers 13 residues. CDR3 amino acids: CATTPQVGDGYTF. The CDR3 DNA sequence: TGTGCCACGACACCCCAGGTCGGAGATGGCTACACCTTC.

This clonotype was seen a few times. The chain links TRBV7-2 to TRBJ2-2; TRBD2 aligns across 9 bases. V was pared by 5 bases and J by 7 bases, with 8 bases of the junction left unmatched. The germline gives CDR1 SGHTA, CDR2 FQGNSA. The CDR3 covers 15 residues. For the CDR3, the DNA is TGTGCCAGCAGCCTCCGCGGGGGGGCTGGCGGGGAGCTGTTTTTT. Its protein product is CASSLRGGAGGELFF.

This clonotype was seen repeatedly, ten times or more. The J gene is TRBJ1-4, the V gene TRBV20-1, with 7 bases aligning to TRBD1. This CDR3 region has 15 residues. V lost 0 bases, J lost 9 bases, and 10 bases stayed unmatched. Germline V lookup: CDR1 DFQATT, CDR2 SNEGSKA (reference sequence). The CDR3 coding sequence is TGCAGTGCTAGAGATGAGTTTCAGGGGGAGAAAAAACTGTTTTTT. Translation: CSARDEFQGEKKLFF.

This clonotype was found a few times. The chain joins TRBV29-1 to TRBJ1-1, with D tentatively TRBD1 (5 bases). From germline, CDR1 is SQVTM and CDR2 ANQGSEA. The V end was cut by 6 bases, the J end by 1 base, with 12 bases between. This CDR3 has 13 residues. CDR3 amino acids: CSVIREANTEAFF. Here the CDR3 DNA reads TGCAGCGTAATCAGGGAGGCGAACACTGAAGCTTTCTTT.

The CDR3, as DNA: TGTGCCAGCTCACCAGTCCCGGGACAGGGTTGGCACACTGAAGCTTTCTTT. Its translation is CASSPVPGQGWHTEAFF. This chain uses TRBV18 with TRBJ1-1; 9 bases match TRBD1. CDR1 is KGHSH and CDR2 is LQKENI in the germline V gene. The CDR3 consists of 17 residues. Trimming cost V 2 bases and J 3 bases; bases outside gene matches: 10.

The gene calls are TRBV7-2 and TRBJ1-5; TRBD1 might be the D (5 bases). Trimming took off 0 bases at V and 7 bases at J, with 7 bases between the two ends. CDR3 length equals 13 residues. In germline, CDR1 is SGHTA, CDR2 FQGNSA. For the CDR3, the DNA is TGTGCCAGCAGCTTAGCGGGGGAACAGCCCCAGCATTTT. This translates into CASSLAGEQPQHF.

This clonotype was counted ten times or more. J is TRBJ2-3 and V is TRBV29-1; D is unresolved. CDR1 is SQVTM and CDR2 is ANQGSEA in the germline V gene. The CDR3 loop spans 10 amino acids. V gave up 6 bases and J gave up 5 bases, with 6 bases separating them. This chain's CDR3 is CSVRKDTQYF. Written as DNA, the CDR3 is TGCAGCGTGAGAAAAGATACGCAGTATTTT.

This clonotype occurred a few times. V and J are TRBV6-2 or TRBV6-3 and TRBJ1-5; weak D call: TRBD1 (6 bases). Germline CDR1 is MNHEY and CDR2 is SVGEGT. The CDR3 totals 17 residues. The germline V and J ends were trimmed by 6 bases and 3 bases, with 21 bases remaining between them. The DNA for the CDR3 is TGTGCCAGCAGGTCCCCCCGGACAGACATAAACAATCAGCCCCAGCATTTT. It translates to CASRSPRTDINNQPQHF.

V gene TRBV6-1 combines with J gene TRBJ1-4; D uncertain. CDR1 is MNHNS, CDR2 SASEGT, per germline. The germline V and J ends were trimmed by 8 bases and 4 bases, with 14 bases remaining between them. The CDR3 contains 14 residues. CDR3: CASGPDLINEKLFF. The CDR3 DNA is TGTGCCAGCGGACCGGATCTGATTAATGAAAAACTGTTTTTT.

This clonotype was observed a few times. V gene TRBV5-1 combines with J gene TRBJ1-6; 7 positions agree with TRBD1. The CDR3 spans 17 residues. J lost 1 base, V lost 10 bases, and 14 bases had no gene match. From germline, CDR1 is SGHRS and CDR2 YFSETQ. The CDR3 spells CAFRTGETGSYNSPLHF. The DNA of the CDR3 is TGCGCCTTCAGGACAGGAGAAACGGGTTCCTATAATTCACCCCTCCACTTT.

This clonotype has more than one count but fewer than ten. J is TRBJ1-3 and V is TRBV9; D may be TRBD1 (5 bases). The V end lost 7 bases, the J end lost 4 bases, and 15 bases lay between the germline ends. CDR1 SGDLS and CDR2 YYNGEE come from the germline V gene. The CDR3 contains 14 residues. The CDR3 reads CASLDEGSGNTIYF. The CDR3 nucleotides are TGTGCCAGCCTAGACGAGGGGTCGGGAAACACCATATATTTT.

This clonotype was detected many times. V is TRBV7-2 and J is TRBJ2-3, with D maybe TRBD2 (5 bases). CDR1 SGHTA and CDR2 FQGNSA come from the germline V gene. The CDR3 loop spans 15 amino acids. The V end lost 3 bases, the J end lost 3 bases, and 13 bases lay between the germline ends. CDR3 nucleotide sequence: TGTGCCAGCAGCTTCGCAGGACTTTTTACAGATACGCAGTATTTT. It codes for CASSFAGLFTDTQYF.

This clonotype occurred a few times. The rearrangement uses TRBV20-1 and TRBJ1-2, with D unclear. The CDR3 covers 10 residues. Germline lookup yields CDR1 DFQATT and CDR2 SNEGSKA (reference sequence). V dropped 4 bases and J dropped 6 bases, with 6 bases sitting between them. The CDR3, as DNA: TGCAGTGCTACCTTAGATGGCTACACCTTC. Protein product: CSATLDGYTF.